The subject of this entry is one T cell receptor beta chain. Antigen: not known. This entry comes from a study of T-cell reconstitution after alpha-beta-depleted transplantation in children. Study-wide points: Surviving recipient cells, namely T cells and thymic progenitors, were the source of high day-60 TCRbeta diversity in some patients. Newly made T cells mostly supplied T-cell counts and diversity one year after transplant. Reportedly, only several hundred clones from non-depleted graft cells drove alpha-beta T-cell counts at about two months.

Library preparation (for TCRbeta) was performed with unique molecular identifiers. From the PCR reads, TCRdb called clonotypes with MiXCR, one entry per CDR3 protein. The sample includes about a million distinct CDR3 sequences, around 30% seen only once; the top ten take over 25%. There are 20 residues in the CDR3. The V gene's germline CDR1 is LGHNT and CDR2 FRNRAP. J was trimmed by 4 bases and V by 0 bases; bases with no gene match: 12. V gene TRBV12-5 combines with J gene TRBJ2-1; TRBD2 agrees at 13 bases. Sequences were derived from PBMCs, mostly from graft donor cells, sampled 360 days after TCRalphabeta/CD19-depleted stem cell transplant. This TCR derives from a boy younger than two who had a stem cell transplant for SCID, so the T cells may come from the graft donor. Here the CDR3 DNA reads TGTGCTAGTGGTTTGGTACCCCCACTAGCGGGGGGGCAGGGTTACAATGAGCAGTTCTTC. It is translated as CASGLVPPLAGGQGYNEQFF.